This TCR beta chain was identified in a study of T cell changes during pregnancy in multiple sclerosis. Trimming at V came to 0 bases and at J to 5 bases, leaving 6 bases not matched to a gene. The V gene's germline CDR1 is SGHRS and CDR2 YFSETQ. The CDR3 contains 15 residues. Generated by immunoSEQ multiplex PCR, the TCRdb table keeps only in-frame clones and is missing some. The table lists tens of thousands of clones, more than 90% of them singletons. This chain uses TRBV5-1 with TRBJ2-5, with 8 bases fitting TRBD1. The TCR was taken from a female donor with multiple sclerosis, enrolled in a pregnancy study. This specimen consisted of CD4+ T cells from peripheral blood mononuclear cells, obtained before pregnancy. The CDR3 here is CASSLAQGAQETQYF. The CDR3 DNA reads TGCGCCAGCAGCTTGGCCCAGGGGGCGCAGGAGACCCAGTACTTC.